Sequencing of this T cell receptor (beta chain) was carried out in a study of blood T cell repertoires in COVID-19. Across the whole study: From the United States, Italy and Spain came samples of acute and convalescent COVID-19. Sample material is recorded as cDNA or gDNA derived from T cells, B-cell-depleted T cells, or PBMCs.

The germline CDR1 and CDR2 sequences are LGHNA and YSLEER. V gave up 0 bases and J gave up 6 bases, with 12 bases separating them. The CDR3 runs 16 residues. How the authors handled the data: Counts of nucleated cells, estimated from reference gene primer amplification, were obtained. The repertoire was sequenced with immunoSEQ multiplex PCR; TCRdb's copy has only in-frame clones and lacks some. V, J and clone size derive from that table, while D and trimming were established from the DNA sequence. The sample contains 130,000 or so clones, more than 80% of which appear only once. The sequence was collected from a human donor in a cohort sampled during active COVID-19. The sample was peripheral blood. The rearrangement links TRBV4-3 to TRBJ1-6; D not resolved. The CDR3 sequence: CASSQERAGANSPLHF. The CDR3 DNA reads TGCGCCAGCAGCCAAGAGAGGGCAGGTGCTAATTCACCCCTCCACTTT.